A selection of T cell receptor beta chains follows, all from one sample in a study of blood T cell repertoires in COVID-19. Some clones are missing from TCRdb's copy, which holds only in-frame ones; the method was immunoSEQ multiplex PCR. The repertoire includes 150,000 to 200,000 clones, about 80% of them detected once, and approximately 3% sits in the top ten. Sequencing used PBMCs or T cells enriched from blood (not recorded which). These receptors all stem from a woman aged 60-70 years who had recovered from COVID-19. The CDR3 runs from the conserved cysteine through the conserved F or W. A D gene is named only where the DNA matches it firmly. Not every row has a clone size; where given, it reads once, few, many or a size class.

v_call: TRBV20-1; clone_size: .; d_call: .; j_call: TRBJ2-7; cdr3_aa: CSASLSYEQYF; cdr3_nt: TGCAGTGCTAGTCTTTCTTACGAGCAGTACTTC
v_call: TRBV9; clone_size: once; d_call: .; j_call: TRBJ1-1; cdr3_aa: CASSGLMQGTEAFF; cdr3_nt: TGTGCCAGCAGCGGATTAATGCAGGGGACTGAAGCTTTCTTT
v_call: TRBV7-2; clone_size: .; d_call: TRBD1; j_call: TRBJ2-5; cdr3_aa: CASSERTGGETQYF; cdr3_nt: TGTGCCAGCAGCGAACGAACAGGGGGGGAGACCCAGTACTTC
v_call: TRBV12-5; clone_size: .; d_call: .; j_call: TRBJ2-5; cdr3_aa: CASGARAKGYQETQYF; cdr3_nt: TGTGCTAGTGGTGCCCGGGCCAAGGGGTATCAAGAGACCCAGTACTTC
v_call: TRBV2; clone_size: .; d_call: TRBD1; j_call: TRBJ2-7; cdr3_aa: CASSSHSRDRTYEQYF; cdr3_nt: TGTGCCAGCAGTTCCCACTCCCGGGACAGGACCTACGAGCAGTACTTC
v_call: TRBV7-2; clone_size: .; d_call: TRBD1; j_call: TRBJ1-2; cdr3_aa: CATPGQGYTNYGYTF; cdr3_nt: TGTGCCACCCCGGGACAGGGGTACACTAACTATGGCTACACCTTC
v_call: TRBV2; clone_size: .; d_call: .; j_call: TRBJ1-2; cdr3_aa: CASSIGKGNYGYTF; cdr3_nt: TGTGCCAGCAGTATAGGGAAGGGGAACTATGGCTACACCTTC
v_call: TRBV7-2; clone_size: few; d_call: .; j_call: TRBJ1-1; cdr3_aa: CASSRRGGTEAFF; cdr3_nt: TGTGCCAGCAGCAGAAGAGGTGGTACTGAAGCTTTCTTT
v_call: TRBV2; clone_size: .; d_call: .; j_call: TRBJ1-1; cdr3_aa: CASSERYSFTEAFF; cdr3_nt: TGTGCCAGCAGTGAAAGATACAGCTTCACTGAAGCTTTCTTT
v_call: TRBV11-2; clone_size: .; d_call: TRBD1; j_call: TRBJ1-6; cdr3_aa: CASSLGGQGNSPLHF; cdr3_nt: TGTGCCAGCAGCTTAGGAGGACAGGGGAATTCACCCCTCCACTTT
v_call: TRBV14; clone_size: .; d_call: .; j_call: TRBJ1-2; cdr3_aa: CASSRREPYGYTF; cdr3_nt: TGTGCCAGCAGCCGCCGGGAGCCCTATGGCTACACCTTC
v_call: TRBV4-1; clone_size: .; d_call: .; j_call: TRBJ2-5; cdr3_aa: CASSQAGETQYF; cdr3_nt: TGCGCCAGCAGCCAAGCAGGAGAGACCCAGTACTTC
v_call: TRBV18; clone_size: .; d_call: TRBD2; j_call: TRBJ2-2; cdr3_aa: CASSRDYLTGELFF; cdr3_nt: TGTGCCAGCTCGCGGGACTACCTCACCGGGGAGCTGTTTTTT
v_call: TRBV19; clone_size: few; d_call: TRBD1; j_call: TRBJ1-3; cdr3_aa: CASSYRGQGNTIYF; cdr3_nt: TGTGCCAGTAGCTACAGGGGGCAAGGAAACACCATATATTTT
v_call: TRBV19; clone_size: many; d_call: TRBD1; j_call: TRBJ2-1; cdr3_aa: CASRHRDRGGEQFF; cdr3_nt: TGTGCCAGTAGACACCGGGACAGGGGAGGTGAGCAGTTCTTC
v_call: TRBV7-9; clone_size: .; d_call: .; j_call: TRBJ2-7; cdr3_aa: CASSKRGGENYEQYF; cdr3_nt: TGTGCCAGCAGCAAAAGGGGCGGGGAGAACTACGAGCAGTACTTC
v_call: TRBV5-1; clone_size: once; d_call: TRBD2; j_call: TRBJ2-1; cdr3_aa: CASSALLSGGGVNEQFF; cdr3_nt: TGCGCCAGCAGTGCCCTTCTGTCTGGCGGGGGGGTCAATGAGCAGTTCTTC
v_call: TRBV5-1; clone_size: .; d_call: TRBD2; j_call: TRBJ2-1; cdr3_aa: CASSRVAGASSYNEQFF; cdr3_nt: TGCGCCAGCAGCCGGGTAGCGGGGGCCAGCTCCTACAATGAGCAGTTCTTC
v_call: TRBV2; clone_size: .; d_call: TRBD2; j_call: TRBJ2-7; cdr3_aa: CASKGLAGANYEQYF; cdr3_nt: TGTGCCAGCAAGGGGCTAGCGGGGGCTAACTACGAGCAGTACTTC
v_call: TRBV15; clone_size: once; d_call: .; j_call: TRBJ1-4; cdr3_aa: CATSSRQDEKLFF; cdr3_nt: TGTGCCACCAGCAGTAGACAGGATGAAAAACTGTTTTTT
v_call: TRBV12-5; clone_size: few; d_call: .; j_call: TRBJ1-5; cdr3_aa: CASGLVLGGSNQPQHF; cdr3_nt: TGTGCTAGTGGTTTGGTACTCGGGGGGAGTAATCAGCCCCAGCATTTT
v_call: TRBV25-1; clone_size: .; d_call: .; j_call: TRBJ1-5; cdr3_aa: CASSGTGNQPQHF; cdr3_nt: TGTGCCAGCAGTGGGACAGGCAATCAGCCCCAGCATTTT
v_call: TRBV19; clone_size: .; d_call: .; j_call: TRBJ1-5; cdr3_aa: CASRVSGGGQPQHF; cdr3_nt: TGTGCCAGTAGGGTGTCAGGAGGCGGGCAGCCCCAGCATTTT
v_call: TRBV5-1; clone_size: .; d_call: .; j_call: TRBJ2-7; cdr3_aa: CASSLDPRFYEQYF; cdr3_nt: TGCGCCAGCAGCTTGGATCCTAGATTCTACGAGCAGTACTTC
v_call: TRBV5-1; clone_size: .; d_call: .; j_call: TRBJ1-5; cdr3_aa: CASSSGGNQPQHF; cdr3_nt: TGCGCCTCCAGTTCGGGTGGTAATCAGCCCCAGCATTTT
v_call: TRBV7-2; clone_size: .; d_call: .; j_call: TRBJ1-2; cdr3_aa: CASSLSPSANYGYTF; cdr3_nt: TGTGCCAGCAGCTTAAGCCCCTCTGCTAACTATGGCTACACCTTC
v_call: TRBV11-2; clone_size: .; d_call: .; j_call: TRBJ1-4; cdr3_aa: CASSPQSEKLFF; cdr3_nt: TGTGCCAGCAGCCCACAGAGTGAAAAACTGTTTTTT
v_call: TRBV7-3; clone_size: .; d_call: .; j_call: TRBJ1-4; cdr3_aa: CARQGKLFF; cdr3_nt: TGTGCCAGGCAGGGAAAACTGTTTTTT
v_call: TRBV3-1/TRBV3-2; clone_size: .; d_call: .; j_call: TRBJ2-2; cdr3_aa: CASGAVTGELFF; cdr3_nt: TGTGCCAGCGGGGCGGTTACCGGGGAGCTGTTTTTT
v_call: TRBV7-8; clone_size: .; d_call: TRBD1; j_call: TRBJ2-6; cdr3_aa: CASGTGTGSNVLTF; cdr3_nt: TGTGCCAGCGGGACCGGGACAGGGTCCAACGTCCTGACTTTC
v_call: TRBV19; clone_size: .; d_call: TRBD1; j_call: TRBJ1-1; cdr3_aa: CASRGQGRTEAFF; cdr3_nt: TGTGCCAGTAGAGGACAGGGTCGCACTGAAGCTTTCTTT
v_call: TRBV7-9; clone_size: .; d_call: TRBD1; j_call: TRBJ2-1; cdr3_aa: CASSSRTGALGEQFF; cdr3_nt: TGTGCCAGCAGCAGCCGGACAGGAGCCTTGGGGGAGCAGTTCTTC
v_call: TRBV6-6; clone_size: .; d_call: TRBD1; j_call: TRBJ1-2; cdr3_aa: CASRTGANYGYTF; cdr3_nt: TGTGCCAGTCGAACAGGGGCTAACTATGGCTACACCTTC
v_call: TRBV5-1; clone_size: .; d_call: .; j_call: TRBJ1-1; cdr3_aa: CASSLAGDTEAFF; cdr3_nt: TGCGCCAGCAGCTTGGCCGGGGACACTGAAGCTTTCTTT
v_call: TRBV5-1; clone_size: .; d_call: TRBD2; j_call: TRBJ2-3; cdr3_aa: CASSLASRGGGTDTQYF; cdr3_nt: TGCGCCAGCAGCTTGGCTTCGCGGGGGGGCGGGACAGATACGCAGTATTTT